These T cell receptor beta chains were read from a single sample in a study of cytomegalovirus exposure and HLA in healthy donors. Data came from immunoSEQ multiplex PCR; TCRdb stores just in-frame clones and leaves some out. The sample records fewer than 250,000 clones, about four fifths being singletons. Sample: PBMCs. The receptors originated from a woman aged 45-59 years in good health and CMV-seropositive. CDR3s leave out the opening cysteine and the closing phenylalanine or tryptophan.

v_gene: TRBV5-6
j_gene: TRBJ2-7
CDR3aa: ASSPGLSYEQY

v_gene: TRBV29-1
j_gene: TRBJ1-1
CDR3aa: SVLGGGTGVTEAF

v_gene: TRBV9
j_gene: TRBJ2-3
CDR3aa: ASSPLGLAGGLSTDTQY

v_gene: TRBV30
j_gene: TRBJ2-7
CDR3aa: AWSVRLGGNSYEQY

v_gene: TRBV29-1
j_gene: TRBJ1-1
CDR3aa: SVPPPETEAF

v_gene: TRBV4-3
j_gene: TRBJ1-2
CDR3aa: ASSPSGQGSYGYT

v_gene: TRBV28
j_gene: TRBJ1-2
CDR3aa: ASSLGTGGQSGYT

v_gene: TRBV6-5
j_gene: TRBJ1-1
CDR3aa: ASSAGRNTEAF

v_gene: TRBV2
j_gene: TRBJ1-5
CDR3aa: ASSDWEGQPQH

v_gene: TRBV29-1
j_gene: TRBJ1-2
CDR3aa: SVEVRPPAAGYT

v_gene: TRBV20-1
j_gene: TRBJ1-4
CDR3aa: SASRGEKLF

v_gene: TRBV18
j_gene: TRBJ2-3
CDR3aa: ASSPKFSGDARDTQY

v_gene: TRBV6-5
j_gene: TRBJ1-2
CDR3aa: ASRPPGQNYGYT

v_gene: TRBV9
j_gene: TRBJ2-6
CDR3aa: ASSSGDAGANVLT

v_gene: TRBV29-1
j_gene: TRBJ1-4
CDR3aa: SVQRDSYRF

v_gene: TRBV10-3
j_gene: TRBJ1-2
CDR3aa: AISLSPGANYGYT

v_gene: TRBV27
j_gene: TRBJ1-5
CDR3aa: ASSRDRGQPQH

v_gene: TRBV28
j_gene: TRBJ1-2
CDR3aa: ASSPGTGGYT

v_gene: TRBV7-2
j_gene: TRBJ1-2
CDR3aa: ASSLGSGTGVYGYT

v_gene: TRBV11-3
j_gene: TRBJ2-5
CDR3aa: ASSLWAQETQY

v_gene: TRBV6-7
j_gene: TRBJ2-3
CDR3aa: ASSTTKQGQSTDTQY

v_gene: TRBV5-6
j_gene: TRBJ2-7
CDR3aa: ASSLGTMAWPYEQY

v_gene: TRBV18
j_gene: TRBJ1-2
CDR3aa: ASSPTGSYGYT

v_gene: TRBV19
j_gene: TRBJ2-6
CDR3aa: ASSTYRDSGANVLT

v_gene: TRBV4-3
j_gene: TRBJ2-3
CDR3aa: ASSQDRVISTDTQY

v_gene: TRBV6-5
j_gene: TRBJ1-4
CDR3aa: ASSTPQGSNEKLF

v_gene: TRBV4-2
j_gene: TRBJ1-1
CDR3aa: ASSQATMNTEAF

v_gene: TRBV7-8
j_gene: TRBJ2-7
CDR3aa: ASSLEGTGTYEQY

v_gene: TRBV5-1
j_gene: TRBJ2-7
CDR3aa: ASSHLGGHEQY

v_gene: TRBV7-7
j_gene: TRBJ2-1
CDR3aa: ASSRTGRLNEQF

v_gene: TRBV18
j_gene: TRBJ2-1
CDR3aa: ASSPLGTGMANEQF

v_gene: TRBV7-8
j_gene: TRBJ2-1
CDR3aa: ASSIDRENEQF

v_gene: TRBV6-1
j_gene: TRBJ1-1
CDR3aa: ASSFSGATEAF

v_gene: TRBV5-1
j_gene: TRBJ1-2
CDR3aa: ASSLEGINYGYT

v_gene: TRBV18
j_gene: TRBJ2-5
CDR3aa: ASSPRTSGGLETQY

v_gene: TRBV6-1
j_gene: TRBJ1-6
CDR3aa: ASNRLNSPLH

v_gene: TRBV30
j_gene: TRBJ1-1
CDR3aa: AWDRETEAF

v_gene: TRBV7-2
j_gene: TRBJ1-3
CDR3aa: ASSPRTGRNTIY

v_gene: TRBV7-9
j_gene: TRBJ1-5
CDR3aa: ASSSTTGTDNQPQH

v_gene: TRBV6-6
j_gene: TRBJ2-2
CDR3aa: ASSLQGANTGELF

v_gene: TRBV28
j_gene: TRBJ2-3
CDR3aa: ASSLHRADTQY

v_gene: TRBV29-1
j_gene: TRBJ2-5
CDR3aa: SVEDRGKETQY

v_gene: TRBV4-1
j_gene: TRBJ1-1
CDR3aa: ASSPGPGQLNTEAF

v_gene: TRBV7-9
j_gene: TRBJ2-1
CDR3aa: ASSPFLGQGIHEQF

v_gene: TRBV30
j_gene: TRBJ1-2
CDR3aa: AWSAQGFDGYT

v_gene: TRBV28
j_gene: TRBJ1-1
CDR3aa: ASSYMTRGLNTEAF

v_gene: TRBV9
j_gene: TRBJ2-1
CDR3aa: ASTRTSSNEQF

v_gene: TRBV7-9
j_gene: TRBJ1-6
CDR3aa: SSRHPNSPLH

v_gene: TRBV2
j_gene: TRBJ2-3
CDR3aa: ASSRSSGGFTDTQY

v_gene: TRBV6-5
j_gene: TRBJ1-4
CDR3aa: ASSPGGTAGEKLF

v_gene: TRBV19
j_gene: TRBJ2-3
CDR3aa: ASSRDTRPTDTQY

v_gene: TRBV4-2
j_gene: TRBJ2-5
CDR3aa: ASSQDLRGKATQY

v_gene: TRBV4-1
j_gene: TRBJ1-4
CDR3aa: ASSQAFGEEKLF

v_gene: TRBV6-1
j_gene: TRBJ2-6
CDR3aa: ASSELEAAGANVLT

v_gene: TRBV4-1
j_gene: TRBJ1-4
CDR3aa: ASSLANGGEKLF